One and the same sample provided the 25 T cell receptor beta chains below, sequenced in a study of post-analysis software for immune sequencing data. Notes on the study in general: In patients, five or six TRBV segments were more frequent than in controls, with TRBV5-6, TRBV5-1 and TRBV20-1 among them.

No antigens are known for them. Unique molecular identifiers were built into the TCR beta cDNA libraries. TCRdb ran MiXCR on the PCR reads and lists one entry per CDR3 protein. The repertoire has about 560,000 distinct CDR3 sequences, 44% of them found once; the top ten carry 1.5% to 2%. The specimen was blood. All receptors derive from a girl aged 10 to 17 with multiple sclerosis.

About this clonotype itself: Compared with germline, one end of the junction differs, possibly owing to a read error. The chain has TRBV5-8 and TRBJ2-3; 8 bases map to TRBD1. The germline CDR1 and CDR2 sequences are SGHTS and YDEGEE. This CDR3 comprises 17 residues. The CDR3 DNA reads TGCGCCAGCAGCGAGCCGGGGCAGGGGGCGAGCACAGATACGCAGTATTTT. Protein sequence: CASSEPGQGASTDTQYF. Based on the CDR3 plus reference TRBV5-8 and TRBJ2-3, the full variable domain is EAGVTQSPTHLIKTRGQQATLRCSPISGHTSVYWYQQALGLGLQFLLWYDEGEERNRGNFPPRFSGRQFPNYSSELNVNALELEDSALYLCASSEPGQGASTDTQYFGPGTRLTVL.

A remark on this clonotype: This could be a read error, since a much larger clone is one nucleotide away. V usage is TRBV12-3 or TRBV12-4 and J usage is TRBJ2-3, with 9 bases matching TRBD2. The CDR3 covers 15 residues. The CDR3 DNA is TGTGCCAGCAGACGGACTAGCGCTGGAACAGATGCGCAGTATTTT. Translation: CASRRTSAGTDAQYF.

This clonotype was seen a handful of times. V is TRBV11-2 and J is TRBJ2-7; 7 bases match TRBD1. The CDR3 contains 15 residues. Germline assignment: CDR1 SGHAT and CDR2 FQNNGV. The V gene end was trimmed by 5 bases and the J gene end by 2 bases; junction bases not matched to a gene: 9. CDR3 amino acids: CASSLSDRQTYEQYF. The CDR3 DNA reads TGTGCCAGCAGCCTGTCGGACAGGCAAACCTACGAGCAGTACTTC.

The rearrangement joins TRBV7-6 to TRBJ2-6; D is perhaps TRBD1 (6 bases). Germline V gene data show CDR1 as SGHVS and CDR2 as FNYEAQ. Trimming cost V 0 bases and J 0 bases, with 12 bases left between them. This CDR3 region has 18 residues. CDR3 protein: CASSLAAGESSGANVLTF. CDR3 in DNA: TGTGCCAGCAGCTTAGCGGCAGGGGAAAGCTCTGGGGCCAACGTCCTGACTTTC.

This rearrangement joins TRBV20-1 to TRBJ2-7; 9 positions match TRBD1. The V gene end was trimmed by 2 bases and the J gene end by 3 bases; junction bases not matched to a gene: 11. Looked up from germline, CDR1 is DFQATT and CDR2 is SNEGSKA (reference sequence). The CDR3 consists of 16 residues. This CDR3 reads CSARSDGQGIFYEQYF. The CDR3 DNA sequence: TGCAGTGCTAGAAGTGATGGACAGGGGATATTCTACGAGCAGTACTTC.

The V and J genes are TRBV5-1 and TRBJ2-3; TRBD2 aligns across 8 bases. J gave up 5 bases and V 5 bases, and 4 bases lay outside the gene matches. The CDR3 consists of 13 residues. Looked up from germline, CDR1 is SGHRS and CDR2 is YFSETQ. CDR3 coding DNA: TGCGCCAGCAGGCGGCTAGCGGGAGATACGCAGTATTTT. Its protein is CASRRLAGDTQYF. Combining the CDR3 with reference TRBV5-1 and TRBJ2-3 gives the whole variable domain KAGVTQTPRYLIKTRGQQVTLSCSPISGHRSVSWYQQTPGQGLQFLFEYFSETQRNKGNFPGRFSGRQFSNSRSEMNVSTLELGDSALYLCASRRLAGDTQYFGPGTRLTVL.

This clonotype appeared a few times. This CDR3 reads CASSETQSINYGYTF. The CDR3 DNA follows: TGTGCCAGCAGCGAAACACAATCGATTAACTATGGCTACACCTTC. The gene calls are TRBV12-3 or TRBV12-4 and TRBJ1-2; D unresolved. CDR3 size: 15 residues. V lost 6 bases and J 1 base, leaving 15 bases between the germline ends.

This clonotype was observed a few times. J is TRBJ2-7 and V is TRBV7-9; weak D call: TRBD1 (5 bases). From germline, CDR1 is SEHNR and CDR2 FQNEAQ (reference sequence). There are 14 residues in the CDR3. Trimming removed 5 bases from V and 2 bases from J, with 13 bases in between. CDR3 coding DNA: TGTGCCAGCAGCCCGTACCAGGGTCCCTACGAGCAGTACTTC. Translation gives CASSPYQGPYEQYF.

The chain links TRBV28 to TRBJ1-5; weak D call: TRBD1 (5 bases). With 3 bases removed from V and 2 bases from J, the gap between germline ends came to 23 bases. Germline CDR1 reads MDHEN; CDR2 reads SYDVKM. CDR3 length: 19 residues. The CDR3 reads CASSFWHVLLWGGNQPQHF. The CDR3 DNA follows: TGTGCCAGCAGTTTCTGGCACGTCCTGCTGTGGGGCGGCAATCAGCCCCAGCATTTT.

J is TRBJ2-2 and V is TRBV6-5, with D tentatively TRBD1 (5 bases). The V end lost 8 bases, the J end lost 6 bases, and 13 bases lay between the germline ends. This CDR3 is built from 13 residues. Germline assignment: CDR1 MNHEY and CDR2 SVGAGI. Here the CDR3 DNA reads TGTGCCAGCCAGGGTACGGGTGCCGGGGAGCTGTTTTTT. This translates into CASQGTGAGELFF.

V is TRBV5-1 and J is TRBJ2-3; 7 bases are a match to TRBD2. CDR1 and CDR2 (germline): SGHRS, YFSETQ. The CDR3 is made up of 14 amino acids. Germline trimming cut 2 bases from V and 2 bases from J; bases unmatched to any gene: 2. This chain's CDR3 is CASSFLAATDTQYF. The DNA for the CDR3 is TGCGCCAGCAGCTTCCTAGCGGCCACAGATACGCAGTATTTT.

This clonotype was recorded many times. The gene calls are TRBV6-5 and TRBJ1-2; D call uncertain. This CDR3 contains 14 residues. Trimming pared 5 bases from V and 2 bases from J, leaving 12 bases between. Per germline, CDR1 MNHEY and CDR2 SVGAGI. The CDR3 nucleotides are TGTGCCAGCAGTAGACAACGGGCGAACTATGGCTACACCTTC. Translating it yields CASSRQRANYGYTF.

V is TRBV29-1 and J is TRBJ2-1, with TRBD2 identical over 10 bases. The CDR3 is 13 amino acids. Germline CDR1 and CDR2: SQVTM and ANQGSEA. Trimming removed 7 bases from V and 3 bases from J; junction bases left unmatched: 3. CDR3 amino acids: CSGRTSGYNEQFF. The CDR3 region has the DNA TGCAGCGGGCGGACTAGCGGCTACAATGAGCAGTTCTTC.

This clonotype was observed a handful of times. The rearrangement uses TRBV6-1 and TRBJ2-1; 8 bases are shared with TRBD2. V was pared by 4 bases and J by 7 bases, with 9 bases of the junction left unmatched. In germline, CDR1 is MNHNS, CDR2 SASEGT. CDR3 size: 15 residues. The CDR3 protein is CASSGPRLARNEQFF. The CDR3 DNA is TGTGCCAGCAGTGGTCCGAGACTAGCGAGAAATGAGCAGTTCTTC.

The rearrangement links TRBV7-8 to TRBJ1-2; D is perhaps TRBD1 (5 bases). Trimming shortened V by 11 bases and J by 2 bases, and 27 bases separated the two germline ends. This CDR3 is built from 17 residues. Germline assignment: CDR1 SGHVS and CDR2 FQNEAQ. CDR3 DNA: TGTGCCGGGGCGGAAGTGAGGGACCCACTAGCGAACTATGGCTACACCTTC. Amino acids: CAGAEVRDPLANYGYTF.

This clonotype turned up a few times. This chain links TRBV29-1 with TRBJ2-3; 8 positions agree with TRBD2. V lost 4 bases and J lost 2; bases outside the gene matches: 8. This CDR3 region has 15 residues. The germline CDR1 and CDR2 sequences are SQVTM and ANQGSEA. The CDR3 nucleotides read TGCAGCGTTGTAAGGGCGGGAGGTTCCACAGATACGCAGTATTTT. Translation: CSVVRAGGSTDTQYF.

The J gene is TRBJ2-1, the V gene TRBV24-1; D unclear. V lost 0 bases and J 15 bases, leaving 14 bases between the germline ends. Germline CDR1 is KGHDR and CDR2 is SFDVKD. The CDR3 is 13 amino acids. The DNA of the CDR3 is TGTGCCACCAGTGATTTGTCCAACGCCCGGCGGTTCTTC. Its translation is CATSDLSNARRFF.

The J gene is TRBJ1-2, the V gene TRBV6-5; D is undetermined. The V end lost 2 bases, the J end lost 0 bases, and 4 bases lay between the germline ends. Looked up from germline, CDR1 is MNHEY and CDR2 is SVGAGI. This CDR3 is 13 amino acids long. The CDR3 reads CASSYGPNYGYTF. In DNA form, the CDR3 reads TGTGCCAGCAGTTACGGCCCTAACTATGGCTACACCTTC.

V is TRBV25-1 and J is TRBJ1-2; 7 nucleotides line up with TRBD1. Trimming at V came to 3 bases and at J to 4 bases, leaving 8 bases not matched to a gene. Germline V CDR1 and CDR2: MGHDK, SYGVNS. This CDR3 is 15 amino acids long. The CDR3 nucleotides are TGTGCCAGCAGTGATGGCCAGGGGGGCCTCTATGGCTACACCTTC. This translates into CASSDGQGGLYGYTF.

This clonotype was seen a few times. The V call is TRBV20-1, the J call TRBJ2-3; 15 bases align to TRBD2. There are 15 residues in the CDR3. Per the germline V gene, CDR1 is DFQATT and CDR2 is SNEGSKA (reference sequence). Germline trimming cut 1 base from V and 6 bases from J; bases unmatched to any gene: 2. CDR3 DNA sequence: TGCAGTGCTAGAGCCGGGACTAGCGGGGGGGATACGCAGTATTTT. It codes for CSARAGTSGGDTQYF.

This clonotype was observed a few times. The V call is TRBV12-3 or TRBV12-4, the J call TRBJ1-5, with 7 positions matching TRBD1. The V and J ends lost 6 bases and 6 bases, in that order; junction bases with no gene match: 11. This CDR3 region has 15 residues. The CDR3 DNA follows: TGTGCCAGCAGCCCAGGGGGGAGGGCGGGTCAGCCCCAGCATTTT. Translation gives CASSPGGRAGQPQHF.

This clonotype was counted between two and nine times. The gene calls are TRBV12-3 or TRBV12-4 and TRBJ2-1; TRBD2 matches 7 bases. Trimming at V came to 2 bases and at J to 3 bases, leaving 7 bases not matched to a gene. This CDR3 has 16 residues. The DNA of the CDR3 is TGTGCCAGCAGTTTAATGGCGGGAGTGGGCTACAATGAGCAGTTCTTC. Its protein product is CASSLMAGVGYNEQFF.

V usage is TRBV20-1 and J usage is TRBJ2-7, with D possibly being TRBD1 (7 bases). V lost 3 bases, J lost 2 bases, and 26 bases lay in between. The V gene's germline CDR1 is DFQATT and CDR2 SNEGSKA (reference sequence). The CDR3 spans 18 residues. CDR3 sequence reads: CSASRRGRQGRTTYEQYF. Written as DNA, the CDR3 is TGCAGTGCTAGCAGACGAGGAAGACAGGGACGGACTACCTACGAGCAGTACTTC.

This clonotype has just a few counts. V gene TRBV7-8 combines with J gene TRBJ2-5, with D possibly TRBD1 on 6 matching bases. Germline V gives CDR1 SGHVS, CDR2 FQNEAQ. This CDR3 contains 16 residues. Between the trimmed V and J ends, which lost 1 base and 2 bases, there was a span of 14 bases. CDR3 nucleotide sequence: TGTGCCAGCAGCTTAGGAAAGGGCGGACAGCAAGAGACCCAGTACTTC. Residues: CASSLGKGGQQETQYF.

With regard to this clonotype: A read error may produce the germline difference seen at one junction end. V is TRBV4-2 and J is TRBJ2-7; D unresolved. The CDR3 is made up of 14 amino acids. CDR1 is LGHNA, CDR2 YNFKEQ, per germline. Written as DNA, the CDR3 is TGTGCCAGCAGCCAAGATCTGGGCGTCTACGAGCGGTACTTC. It is translated as CASSQDLGVYERYF.